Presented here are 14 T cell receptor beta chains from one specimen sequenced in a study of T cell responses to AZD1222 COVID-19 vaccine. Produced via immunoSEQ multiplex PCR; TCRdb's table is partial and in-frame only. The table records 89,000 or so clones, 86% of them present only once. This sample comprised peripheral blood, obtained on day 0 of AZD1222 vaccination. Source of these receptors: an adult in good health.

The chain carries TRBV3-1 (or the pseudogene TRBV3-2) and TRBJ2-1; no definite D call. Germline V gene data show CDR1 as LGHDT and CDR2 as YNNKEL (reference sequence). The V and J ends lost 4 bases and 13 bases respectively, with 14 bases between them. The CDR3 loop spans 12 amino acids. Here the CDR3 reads CASSRPLNTQFF. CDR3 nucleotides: TGTGCCAGCAGCCGACCTCTAAACACCCAGTTCTTC.

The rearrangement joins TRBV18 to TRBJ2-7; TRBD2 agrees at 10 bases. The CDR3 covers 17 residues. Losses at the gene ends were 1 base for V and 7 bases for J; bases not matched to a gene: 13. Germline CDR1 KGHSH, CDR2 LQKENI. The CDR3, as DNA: TGTGCCAGCTCACCACAACAGGGGAGCGGGAGGGCTCGGGAGCAGTACTTC. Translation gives CASSPQQGSGRAREQYF.

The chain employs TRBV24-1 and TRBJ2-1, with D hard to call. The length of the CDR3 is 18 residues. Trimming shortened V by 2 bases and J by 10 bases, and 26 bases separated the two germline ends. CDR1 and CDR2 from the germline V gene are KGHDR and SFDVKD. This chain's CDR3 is CATSDSPTRRSLPAEQFF. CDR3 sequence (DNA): TGTGCCACCAGTGATTCCCCCACCAGGCGGTCGCTACCTGCAGAGCAGTTCTTC.

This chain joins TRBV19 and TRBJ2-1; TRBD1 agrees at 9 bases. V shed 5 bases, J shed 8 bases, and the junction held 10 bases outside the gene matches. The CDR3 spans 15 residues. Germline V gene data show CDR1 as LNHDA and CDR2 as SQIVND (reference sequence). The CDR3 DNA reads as TGTGCCAGTAGTTCACAGGGGGCCCGCTGGGATGAGCAGTTCTTC. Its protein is CASSSQGARWDEQFF.

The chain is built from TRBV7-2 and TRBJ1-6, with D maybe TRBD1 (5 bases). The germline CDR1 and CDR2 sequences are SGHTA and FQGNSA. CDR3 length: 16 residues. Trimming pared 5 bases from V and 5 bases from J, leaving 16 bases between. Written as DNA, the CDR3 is TGTGCCAGCAGCACCCGAGGAGGGGCCAATAATTCACCCCTCCACTTT. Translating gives CASSTRGGANNSPLHF.

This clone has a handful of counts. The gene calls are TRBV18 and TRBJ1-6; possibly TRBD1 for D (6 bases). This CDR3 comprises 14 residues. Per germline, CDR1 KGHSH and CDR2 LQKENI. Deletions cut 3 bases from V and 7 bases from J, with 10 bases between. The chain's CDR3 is CASSPRQENSPLHF. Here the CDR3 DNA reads TGTGCCAGCTCACCTAGACAGGAGAATTCACCCCTCCACTTT.

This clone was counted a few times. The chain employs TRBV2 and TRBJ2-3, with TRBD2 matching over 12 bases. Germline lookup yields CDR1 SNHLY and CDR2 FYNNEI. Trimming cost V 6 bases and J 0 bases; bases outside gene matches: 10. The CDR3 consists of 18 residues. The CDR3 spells CASRATSGRLFSTDTQYF. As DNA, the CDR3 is TGTGCCAGCAGGGCGACTAGCGGGAGACTATTTAGCACAGATACGCAGTATTTT.

The CDR3 protein is CASSSQPPRLRSSNQPQHF. The CDR3, as DNA: TGTGCCAGCAGTTCACAGCCCCCTCGACTAAGGTCAAGCAATCAGCCCCAGCATTTT. The chain recombines TRBV27 with TRBJ1-5; D is unclear. Per the germline V gene, CDR1 is MNHEY and CDR2 is SMNVEV (reference sequence). Between the trimmed V and J ends, which lost 4 bases and 1 base, there was a span of 23 bases. This CDR3 region has 19 residues.

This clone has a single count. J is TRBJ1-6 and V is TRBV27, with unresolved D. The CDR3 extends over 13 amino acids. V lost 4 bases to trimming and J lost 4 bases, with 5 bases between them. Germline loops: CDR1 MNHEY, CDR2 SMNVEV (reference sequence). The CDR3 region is CASSSGYNSPLHF. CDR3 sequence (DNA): TGTGCCAGCAGTTCCGGGTATAATTCACCCCTCCACTTT.

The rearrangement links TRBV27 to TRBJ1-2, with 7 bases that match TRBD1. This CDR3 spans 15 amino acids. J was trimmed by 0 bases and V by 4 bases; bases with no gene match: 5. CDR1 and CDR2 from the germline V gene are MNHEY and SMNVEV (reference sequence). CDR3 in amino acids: CASSWTGYSNYGYTF. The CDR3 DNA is TGTGCCAGCAGTTGGACAGGATACTCTAACTATGGCTACACCTTC.

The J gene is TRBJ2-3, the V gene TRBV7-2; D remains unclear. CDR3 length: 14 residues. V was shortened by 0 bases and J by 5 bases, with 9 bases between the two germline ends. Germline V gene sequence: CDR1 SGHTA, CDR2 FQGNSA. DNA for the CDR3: TGTGCCAGCAGCTTAGCTCGTGGGGTAGATACGCAGTATTTT. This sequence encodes CASSLARGVDTQYF.

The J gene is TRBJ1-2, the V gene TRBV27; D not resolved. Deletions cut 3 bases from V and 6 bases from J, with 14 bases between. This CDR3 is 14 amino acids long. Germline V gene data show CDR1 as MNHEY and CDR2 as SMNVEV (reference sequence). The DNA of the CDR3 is TGTGCCAGCAGTTTCTGGTCTGGTTTCGATGGCTACACCTTC. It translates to CASSFWSGFDGYTF.

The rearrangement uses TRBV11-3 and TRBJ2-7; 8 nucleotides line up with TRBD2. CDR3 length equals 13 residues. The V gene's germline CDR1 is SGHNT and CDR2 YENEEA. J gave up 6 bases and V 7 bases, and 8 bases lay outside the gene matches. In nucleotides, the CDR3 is TGTGCCAGCACCTCCCGGGAGGGCCGCGAGCAGTACTTC. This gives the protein CASTSREGREQYF.

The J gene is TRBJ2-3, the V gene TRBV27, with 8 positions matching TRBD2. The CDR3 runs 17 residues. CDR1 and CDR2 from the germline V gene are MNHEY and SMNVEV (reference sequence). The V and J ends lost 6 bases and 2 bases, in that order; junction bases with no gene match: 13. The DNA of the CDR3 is TGTGCCAGCAGGGGTAGTACGAGCGGGAGCCCCACAGATACGCAGTATTTT. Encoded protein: CASRGSTSGSPTDTQYF.